The 21 T cell receptor beta chains in this list originate from one sample, sequenced in a study of shared clonotypes between healthy human individuals. Cells designated naive CD8 were CD45RO-negative and were positively selected for CCR7, with terminally differentiated effector memory CD45RA+ cells excluded. Assay used: immunoSEQ multiplex PCR; TCRdb lists only in-frame clones, some missing. The sample has almost 700,000 clones; approximately 90% are singletons. The sample was naive CD8+ T cells sorted from blood. These receptors were obtained from a man under 40 in good health.

The CDR3 protein is CAIAASAPYEQYF. In DNA, the CDR3 is TGTGCCATCGCTGCTAGCGCCCCCTACGAGCAGTACTTC. The chain employs TRBV10-3 and TRBJ2-7; a possible D gene is TRBD2 (6 bases). The CDR3 has 13 residues. V was shortened by 8 bases and J by 2 bases, with 13 bases between the two germline ends. In germline, CDR1 is ENHRY, CDR2 SYGVKD.

The V call is TRBV27, the J call TRBJ1-5; TRBD1 matches 7 bases. CDR1 and CDR2 (germline): MNHEY, SMNVEV (reference sequence). The CDR3 has 15 residues. The V gene end was trimmed by 5 bases and the J gene end by 5 bases; junction bases not matched to a gene: 9. CDR3 loop: CASSTDRERDQPQHF. The CDR3 DNA reads as TGTGCCAGCAGTACAGACAGGGAAAGGGATCAGCCCCAGCATTTT.

This chain connects TRBV5-4 to TRBJ2-2, with 10 positions matching TRBD1. The CDR3 is made up of 17 amino acids. In germline, CDR1 is SGHNT, CDR2 YYREEE (reference sequence). Unmatched junction bases numbered 9, after V lost 3 bases and J lost 4 bases. CDR3 loop: CASSWEPGQGLTGELFF. The CDR3 nucleotides read TGTGCCAGCAGCTGGGAGCCGGGACAGGGGCTCACCGGGGAGCTGTTTTTT.

This chain uses TRBV6-5 with TRBJ2-1, with D perhaps matching TRBD2 (5 bases). V was trimmed by 5 bases and J by 7 bases, leaving 15 bases between them. In germline, CDR1 is MNHEY, CDR2 SVGAGI. The CDR3 is 14 amino acids. The CDR3 coding sequence is TGTGCCAGCAGTCTCTCGGAGCGGTGGAATGAGCAGTTCTTC. Protein sequence: CASSLSERWNEQFF.

This chain joins TRBV6-5 and TRBJ1-5; D might be TRBD1 (5 bases). This CDR3 has 15 amino acids. Germline CDR1 is MNHEY and CDR2 is SVGAGI. The V and J ends lost 6 bases and 0 bases respectively, with 12 bases between them. The CDR3 DNA is TGTGCCAGCAGACCTTTTCAGGGTAGCAATCAGCCCCAGCATTTT. Protein product: CASRPFQGSNQPQHF.

The J gene is TRBJ2-2, the V gene TRBV2; 8 bases agree with TRBD2. CDR3 length: 16 amino acids. Trimming at V came to 1 base and at J to 1 base, leaving 2 bases not matched to a gene. Germline V gives CDR1 SNHLY, CDR2 FYNNEI. The CDR3 here is CASSEGLAGNTGELFF. CDR3 bases: TGTGCCAGCAGTGAAGGGCTAGCGGGGAACACCGGGGAGCTGTTTTTT. Together with reference TRBV2 and TRBJ2-2, the CDR3 gives the full variable domain: EPEVTQTPSHQVTQMGQEVILRCVPISNHLYFYWYRQILGQKVEFLVSFYNNEISEKSEIFDDQFSVERPDGSNFTLKIRSTKLEDSAMYFCASSEGLAGNTGELFFGEGSRLTVL.

The V gene is TRBV11-2, the J gene TRBJ2-1; 11 bases align to TRBD2. Germline V gene sequence: CDR1 SGHAT, CDR2 FQNNGV. V shed 2 bases, J shed 5 bases, and the junction held 2 bases outside the gene matches. The CDR3 consists of 15 residues. The CDR3 sequence: CASSLIAGGNNEQFF. In DNA, the CDR3 is TGTGCCAGCAGCTTAATAGCGGGAGGGAACAATGAGCAGTTCTTC.

The rearrangement joins TRBV5-5 to TRBJ2-2, with 7 bases lining up with TRBD2. CDR3 length: 16 amino acids. Trimming cost V 6 bases and J 7 bases; bases outside gene matches: 15. Per the germline V gene, CDR1 is SGHKS and CDR2 is YYEKEE (reference sequence). The CDR3 reads CASNFGIGREDGELFF. The DNA for the CDR3 is TGTGCCAGCAACTTCGGTATAGGGAGGGAGGACGGGGAGCTGTTTTTT.

The V gene is TRBV10-3, the J gene TRBJ1-2; 8 bases agree with TRBD1. The CDR3 length is 15 residues. Germline V gene data show CDR1 as ENHRY and CDR2 as SYGVKD. With V trimmed by 6 bases and J by 8 bases, 14 bases remained unmatched. The CDR3: CAIRPLRTGLEGYTF. The CDR3 DNA is TGTGCCATCAGGCCCCTACGGACAGGGCTCGAGGGCTACACCTTC.

To note about this clone: The same CDR3 also results from other DNA sequences found in this sample. V is TRBV15 and J is TRBJ2-2; D may be TRBD1 (5 bases). In germline, CDR1 is LNHNV, CDR2 YYDKDF (reference sequence). This CDR3 has 12 amino acids. Trimming took 10 bases from V and 4 from J, leaving 10 bases between them. The CDR3, as DNA: TGTGCCATCCAGGGTCTCACCGGGGAGCTGTTTTTT. Translated: CAIQGLTGELFF.

V gene TRBV7-9 combines with J gene TRBJ1-1, with D tentatively TRBD1 (6 bases). V was cut by 5 bases and J by 5 bases, with 9 bases left in between. CDR3 length: 12 amino acids. Germline V gene sequence: CDR1 SEHNR, CDR2 FQNEAQ (reference sequence). CDR3 sequence (DNA): TGTGCCAGCAGCCCACAGGGTACTGAAGCTTTCTTT. The encoded protein is CASSPQGTEAFF. The whole variable domain, remainder taken from reference TRBV7-9 and TRBJ1-1, is DTGVSQNPRHKITKRGQNVTFRCDPISEHNRLYWYRQTLGQGPEFLTYFQNEAQLEKSRLLSDRFSAERPKGSFSTLEIQRTEQGDSAMYLCASSPQGTEAFFGQGTRLTVV.

This chain uses TRBV7-9 with TRBJ2-5; 10 positions match TRBD1. The DNA end is a closer match to TRBJ2-7, so the J assignment may be wrong. The CDR3 runs to 15 residues. Germline CDR1 and CDR2: SEHNR and FQNEAQ (reference sequence). CDR3 DNA: TGTGCCAGCAGCCACCCCGGGACAGGGGACAACGAGCAGTACTTC. Translation gives CASSHPGTGDNEQYF.

The genes are TRBV27 and TRBJ2-7; D is unclear. The CDR3 has 13 amino acids. Germline V gene data show CDR1 as MNHEY and CDR2 as SMNVEV (reference sequence). With 5 bases removed from V and 5 bases from J, the gap between germline ends came to 13 bases. The CDR3 sequence: CASSDKGVDEQYF. In DNA form, the CDR3 reads TGTGCCAGCAGTGACAAGGGTGTGGACGAGCAGTACTTC.

The chain has TRBV4-3 and TRBJ2-7; D is unresolved. This CDR3 has 11 residues. Trimming pared 3 bases from V and 1 base from J, leaving 1 base between. CDR1 LGHNA and CDR2 YSLEER come from the germline V gene. The chain's CDR3 is CASSHSYEQYF. In nucleotides, the CDR3 is TGCGCCAGCAGCCATTCCTACGAGCAGTACTTC.

This sequence joins TRBV28 and TRBJ1-4; perhaps TRBD1 as D (6 bases). Trimming took 3 bases from V and 0 from J, leaving 20 bases between them. Looked up from germline, CDR1 is MDHEN and CDR2 is SYDVKM. The length of the CDR3 is 19 residues. The CDR3 region has the DNA TGTGCCAGCAGTTTTCCCACCCAACAGGGTGCAGCAACTAATGAAAAACTGTTTTTT. It encodes CASSFPTQQGAATNEKLFF. The full variable domain, completed using reference TRBV28 and TRBJ1-4, is DVKVTQSSRYLVKRTGEKVFLECVQDMDHENMFWYRQDPGLGLRLIYFSYDVKMKEKGDIPEGYSVSREKKERFSLILESASTNQTSMYLCASSFPTQQGAATNEKLFFGSGTQLSVL.

The chain uses TRBV4-1 and TRBJ1-4; D is uncertain. The CDR3 has 16 residues. Germline-derived CDR1 and CDR2 are MGHRA and YSYEKL. Trimming took off 1 base at V and 2 bases at J, with 11 bases between the two ends. In DNA form, the CDR3 reads TGCGCCAGCAGCCAAGGCCCGGGCAGGACTAATGAAAAACTGTTTTTT. This sequence encodes CASSQGPGRTNEKLFF.

The chain uses TRBV27 and TRBJ2-1, with 7 bases fitting TRBD2. From germline, CDR1 is MNHEY and CDR2 SMNVEV (reference sequence). V was pared by 2 bases and J by 12 bases, with 10 bases of the junction left unmatched. The CDR3 contains 14 residues. The CDR3 protein is CASSLQAREPGQFF. DNA for the CDR3: TGTGCCAGCAGTTTACAGGCGCGGGAGCCGGGGCAGTTCTTC.

This chain connects TRBV7-9 to TRBJ2-7; D may be TRBD2 (6 bases). The CDR3 contains 15 residues. Germline CDR1 SEHNR, CDR2 FQNEAQ (reference sequence). V dropped 5 bases and J dropped 6 bases, with 20 bases sitting between them. The CDR3 reads CASSVEWGVLGEQYF. CDR3 nucleotides: TGTGCCAGCAGCGTAGAGTGGGGGGTCTTAGGCGAGCAGTACTTC. Variable domain in full (rest from reference TRBV7-9 and TRBJ2-7): DTGVSQNPRHKITKRGQNVTFRCDPISEHNRLYWYRQTLGQGPEFLTYFQNEAQLEKSRLLSDRFSAERPKGSFSTLEIQRTEQGDSAMYLCASSVEWGVLGEQYFGPGTRLTVT.

This clone was seen only once. The chain has TRBV6-1 and TRBJ2-1; 8 bases are a match to TRBD1. Per the germline V gene, CDR1 is MNHNS and CDR2 is SASEGT. The CDR3 covers 14 residues. J gave up 3 bases and V 6 bases, and 4 bases lay outside the gene matches. The CDR3 DNA reads as TGTGCCAGCAGCGACAGGGGACACTACAATGAGCAGTTCTTC. Its translation: CASSDRGHYNEQFF.

This clone has a handful of counts. The chain employs TRBV19 and TRBJ2-3; D remains unclear. CDR1 and CDR2 (germline): LNHDA, SQIVND (reference sequence). V shed 3 bases and J shed 0 bases, with 10 bases lying between them. The CDR3 has 15 residues. DNA for the CDR3: TGTGCCAGTAGTATCTACGGCCAGAGCACAGATACGCAGTATTTT. It yields the protein CASSIYGQSTDTQYF.

Concerning this clone: The same CDR3 also results from other DNA sequences found in this sample. V is TRBV27 and J is TRBJ1-5; unclear D gene. The CDR3 is 14 residues long. V was trimmed by 2 bases and J by 2 bases, leaving 7 bases between them. CDR1 and CDR2 from the germline V gene are MNHEY and SMNVEV (reference sequence). CDR3 residues: CASSLRTGNQPQHF. CDR3 coding DNA: TGTGCCAGCAGTTTACGCACGGGCAATCAGCCCCAGCATTTT.